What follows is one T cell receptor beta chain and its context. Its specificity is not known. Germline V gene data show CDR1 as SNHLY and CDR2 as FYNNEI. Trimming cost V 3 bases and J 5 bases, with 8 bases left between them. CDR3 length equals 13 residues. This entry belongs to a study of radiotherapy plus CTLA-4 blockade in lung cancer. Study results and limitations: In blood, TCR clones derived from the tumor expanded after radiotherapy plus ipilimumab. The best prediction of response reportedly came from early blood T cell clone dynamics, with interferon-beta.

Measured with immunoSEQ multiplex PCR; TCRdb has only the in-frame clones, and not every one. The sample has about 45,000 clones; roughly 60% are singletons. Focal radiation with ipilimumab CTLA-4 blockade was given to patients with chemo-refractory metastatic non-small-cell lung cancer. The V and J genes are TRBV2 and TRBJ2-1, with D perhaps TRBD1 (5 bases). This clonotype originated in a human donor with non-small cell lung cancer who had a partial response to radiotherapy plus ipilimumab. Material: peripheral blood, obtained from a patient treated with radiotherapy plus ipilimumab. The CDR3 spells CASSEGRDNEQFF. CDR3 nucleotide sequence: TGTGCCAGCAGTGAGGGCAGGGACAATGAGCAGTTCTTC. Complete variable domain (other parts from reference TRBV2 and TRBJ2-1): EPEVTQTPSHQVTQMGQEVILRCVPISNHLYFYWYRQILGQKVEFLVSFYNNEISEKSEIFDDQFSVERPDGSNFTLKIRSTKLEDSAMYFCASSEGRDNEQFFGPGTRLTVL.